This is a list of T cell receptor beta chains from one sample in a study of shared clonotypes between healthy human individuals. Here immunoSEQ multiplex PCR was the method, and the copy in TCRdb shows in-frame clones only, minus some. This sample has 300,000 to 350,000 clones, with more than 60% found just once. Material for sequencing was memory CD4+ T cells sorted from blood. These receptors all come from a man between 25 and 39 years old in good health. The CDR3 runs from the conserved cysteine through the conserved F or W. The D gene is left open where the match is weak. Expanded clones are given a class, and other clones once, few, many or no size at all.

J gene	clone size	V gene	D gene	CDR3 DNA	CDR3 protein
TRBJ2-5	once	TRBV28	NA	TGTGCCAGCAGGCGCACGACCCAAGAGACCCAGTACTTC	CASRRTTQETQYF
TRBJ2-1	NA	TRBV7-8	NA	TGTGCCAGCAGCCGCCGGGAAGCGGGTATTAGCAATGAGCAGTTCTTC	CASSRREAGISNEQFF
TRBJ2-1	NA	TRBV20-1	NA	TGCAGTGCTCTCACAGTTGAGCAGTTCTTC	CSALTVEQFF
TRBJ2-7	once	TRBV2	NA	TGTGCCAGCAGTGAACAGGGAGGAGACGAGCAGTACTTC	CASSEQGGDEQYF
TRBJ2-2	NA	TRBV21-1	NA	TGTGCCAGCAGCAAACCCGCGGAGAATAACACCGGGGAGCTGTTTTTT	CASSKPAENNTGELFF
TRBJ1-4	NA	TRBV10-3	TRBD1	TGTGCCATCAGGGGAGACAGGGGGGATGAAAAACTGTTTTTT	CAIRGDRGDEKLFF
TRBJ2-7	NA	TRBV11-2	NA	TGTGCCAGCAGGACGACAAGTTCCTACGAGCAGTACTTC	CASRTTSSYEQYF
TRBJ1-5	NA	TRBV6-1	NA	TGTGCCAGCAGTGATCGGACCGGAAACAATCAGCCCCAGCATTTT	CASSDRTGNNQPQHF
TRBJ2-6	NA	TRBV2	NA	TGTGCCAGCAGTGGGGGGATTGGCTCTGGGGCCAACGTCCTGACTTTC	CASSGGIGSGANVLTF
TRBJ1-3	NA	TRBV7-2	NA	TGTGCCAGCAGTCATACTTCTGGAAACACCATATATTTT	CASSHTSGNTIYF
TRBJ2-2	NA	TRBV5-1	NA	TGCGCCAGCAGCTTAGGGGGATCCTCCAGCGGGGAGCTGTTTTTT	CASSLGGSSSGELFF
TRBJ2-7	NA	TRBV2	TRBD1	TGTGCCAGCAGTTGGACAGGGGATCCAAACGAGCAGTACTTC	CASSWTGDPNEQYF
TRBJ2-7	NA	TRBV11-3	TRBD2	TGTGCCAGCAGCTCGAGAAGCGGGACCGACTACGAGCAGTACTTC	CASSSRSGTDYEQYF
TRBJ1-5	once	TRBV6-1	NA	TGTGCCAGCCATATAGGCGGGACCTCGCTGCCCCAGCATTTT	CASHIGGTSLPQHF
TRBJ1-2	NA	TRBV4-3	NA	TGCGCCAGCAGTCATACCCCAAACGCTTATGGCTACACCTTC	CASSHTPNAYGYTF
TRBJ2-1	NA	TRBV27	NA	TGTGCCAGCAAGCGGCCGGGGACATCCTACAATGAGCAGTTCTTC	CASKRPGTSYNEQFF
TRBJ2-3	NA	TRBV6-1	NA	TGTGCCAGCAGTGAGGCGGGATCTTTAGATACGCAGTATTTT	CASSEAGSLDTQYF
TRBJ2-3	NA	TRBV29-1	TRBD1	TGCAGCGTTGAACCGGACAGGGCAACAGATACGCAGTATTTT	CSVEPDRATDTQYF
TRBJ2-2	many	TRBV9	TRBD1	TGTGCCAGCAGCGCAGGGGGACGAACCGGGGAGCTGTTTTTT	CASSAGGRTGELFF
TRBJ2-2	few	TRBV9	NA	TGTGCCAGCAGCGTAGCAGTGGCCGGGGAGCTGTTTTTT	CASSVAVAGELFF
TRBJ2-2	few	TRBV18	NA	TGTGCCAGCTCACCCAGGGTTATGGACACCGGGGAGCTGTTTTTT	CASSPRVMDTGELFF
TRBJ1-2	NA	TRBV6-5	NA	TGTGCCAGCAGTTACTCAACGGACTATGGCTACACCTTC	CASSYSTDYGYTF
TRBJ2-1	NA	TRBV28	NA	TGTGCCAGCAGGTACGGCTCCGGATACAATGAGCAGTTCTTC	CASRYGSGYNEQFF
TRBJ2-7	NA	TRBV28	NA	TGTGCCAGCAGCCCCCCCGGGTGGGGTCGGGAGCAGTACTTC	CASSPPGWGREQYF
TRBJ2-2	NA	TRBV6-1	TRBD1	TGTGCCAGTCCCGGAGGACAGGGGGGGTACGGGGAGCTGTTTTTT	CASPGGQGGYGELFF
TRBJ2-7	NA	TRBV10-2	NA	TGCGCCAGCAATCCCTTCCCGACCTACGAGCAGTACTTC	CASNPFPTYEQYF
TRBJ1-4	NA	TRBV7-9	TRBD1	TGTGCCAGCAGCCCTGCCTATGGACAGGCGGGAGGGGAAAAACTGTTTTTT	CASSPAYGQAGGEKLFF
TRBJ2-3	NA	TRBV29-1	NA	TGCAGCGTTAATATAGGGGGGAGCACAGATACGCAGTATTTT	CSVNIGGSTDTQYF
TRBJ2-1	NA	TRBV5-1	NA	TGCGCCAGCAGCGAATCGGGGCTTAATGAGCAGTTCTTC	CASSESGLNEQFF
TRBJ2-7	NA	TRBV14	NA	TGTGCCAGCAGCCTAGCCATAAGCCTCCGACCCGGAGAAACCTACGAGCAGTACTTC	CASSLAISLRPGETYEQYF
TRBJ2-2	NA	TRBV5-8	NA	TGTGCCAGCAGCTTCCGACTTGGGAATGACGGGGAGCTGTTTTTT	CASSFRLGNDGELFF
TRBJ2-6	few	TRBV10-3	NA	TGTGCCATCGGGGTAAGCCACTCTGGGGCCAACGTCCTGACTTTC	CAIGVSHSGANVLTF
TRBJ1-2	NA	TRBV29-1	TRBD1	TGCAGCGTTGAAGATCATGGCGGTGGGACAGGGGGTAACTATGGCTACACCTTC	CSVEDHGGGTGGNYGYTF
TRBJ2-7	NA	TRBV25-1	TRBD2	TGTGCCAGCAGTGTTAGCGGGAGGGCGTGGGAGCAGTACTTC	CASSVSGRAWEQYF
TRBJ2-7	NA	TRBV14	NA	TGTGCCAGCAGCCAAGAGTCGAGCCCAGGGTGGACCTACGAGCAGTACTTC	CASSQESSPGWTYEQYF
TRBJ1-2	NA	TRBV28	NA	TGTGCCAGCAGTACGTACAGGGAGAATCCGTCGAGTTATGGCTACACCTTC	CASSTYRENPSSYGYTF
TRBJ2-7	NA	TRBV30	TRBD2	TGTGCCTGGAGGCCCGGGGGGGTAGCGGGAGGGTACGAGCAGTACTTC	CAWRPGGVAGGYEQYF
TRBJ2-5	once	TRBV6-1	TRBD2	TGTGCCAGCAGAGCCGGGACTAGCTTAGAGACCCAGTACTTC	CASRAGTSLETQYF
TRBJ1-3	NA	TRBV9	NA	TGTGCCAGCAGCGCTAGTGCTGGAAACACCATATATTTT	CASSASAGNTIYF
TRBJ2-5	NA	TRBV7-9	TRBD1	TGTGCCAGCAGCTCACGGCGACAGGGGCCCGATGGAACCCAGTACTTC	CASSSRRQGPDGTQYF